Presented here are 31 T cell receptor beta chains from one specimen sequenced in a study of regulatory T cells in long-lasting Graves disease. Assembly of TCR beta libraries relied on iRepertoire HTBI primers together with Arm-PCR of CDR3 regions. Using its own MiXCR run on the multiplex PCR reads, TCRdb lists one record per CDR3 protein. Counted here are about 470,000 distinct CDR3 sequences, 15% to 20% occurring once; the ten biggest clones make up about 12%. The time point denotes: newly diagnosed GD, antithyroid drugs for less than 3 months. PBMCs were the source of the RNA used for TCR sequencing. These sequences were also reported in another study, on T cells in Graves' hyperthyroidism and ophthalmopathy.

The material sequenced was peripheral blood mononuclear cells (PBMCs), taken at new diagnosis, from a patient treated with antithyroid drugs. Receptor source: a man aged 35 to 55 with Graves disease.

This clonotype has ten or more counts. The rearrangement links TRBV5-6 to TRBJ1-1, with 9 positions matching TRBD1. The V and J ends lost 3 bases and 4 bases, in that order; junction bases with no gene match: 7. Looked up from germline, CDR1 is SGHDT and CDR2 is YYEEEE. This CDR3 spans 15 amino acids. The CDR3 spells CASSSWGQGSTEAFF. In nucleotides, the CDR3 is TGTGCCAGCAGCTCCTGGGGACAGGGCTCCACTGAAGCTTTCTTT.

This clonotype was seen many times. This chain links TRBV2 with TRBJ2-3, with unresolved D. Germline CDR1 and CDR2: SNHLY and FYNNEI. The CDR3 covers 15 residues. V gave up 7 bases and J gave up 0 bases, with 14 bases separating them. The CDR3 protein is CASILAVTSTDTQYF. The CDR3 DNA reads TGTGCCAGCATCCTCGCGGTGACTAGCACAGATACGCAGTATTTT.

The table lists this clonotype with a few counts. This sequence joins TRBV2 and TRBJ2-3; D assignment may be TRBD1 or TRBD2 (5 bases each). CDR3 size: 15 residues. The V gene lost 5 bases and the J gene lost 1 base, with 13 bases spanning the gap. Germline-derived CDR1 and CDR2 are SNHLY and FYNNEI. CDR3 protein: CASSIRDEGTDTQYF. CDR3 DNA: TGTGCCAGCAGTATCAGGGACGAGGGCACAGATACGCAGTATTTT.

This clonotype has ten or more counts. V usage is TRBV24-1 and J usage is TRBJ2-2; D uncertain. The CDR3 is made up of 13 amino acids. V was trimmed by 0 bases and J by 8 bases, leaving 6 bases between them. Germline V gene lookup returns CDR1 KGHDR and CDR2 SFDVKD. The CDR3 sequence: CATSDLIVGELFF. The CDR3 coding sequence is TGTGCCACCAGTGATTTGATTGTTGGGGAGCTGTTTTTT.

This clonotype was recorded many times. V is TRBV5-1 and J is TRBJ2-1; D is possibly TRBD1 (6 bases). The CDR3 extends over 13 amino acids. Trimming left V 4 bases short and J 7 bases short, with 12 bases between. Germline CDR1 reads SGHRS; CDR2 reads YFSETQ. The CDR3 DNA sequence: TGCGCCAGCAGCCTAACCAGGGGAAATGAGCAGTTCTTC. Residues: CASSLTRGNEQFF. The complete variable domain, with remaining parts taken from reference TRBV5-1 and TRBJ2-1, reads KAGVTQTPRYLIKTRGQQVTLSCSPISGHRSVSWYQQTPGQGLQFLFEYFSETQRNKGNFPGRFSGRQFSNSRSEMNVSTLELGDSALYLCASSLTRGNEQFFGPGTRLTVL.

This clonotype was detected ten times or more. The rearrangement uses TRBV6-5 and TRBJ2-3; 9 positions agree with TRBD1. With 3 bases clipped from V and 4 bases from J, the junction kept 8 bases outside the gene matches. CDR3 length: 16 residues. CDR1 is MNHEY and CDR2 is SVGAGI in the germline V gene. CDR3 DNA sequence: TGTGCCAGCAGTTATCGTCGGACAGGGGTCCCAGATACGCAGTATTTT. Amino acids: CASSYRRTGVPDTQYF.

This clonotype was counted between two and nine times. This chain uses TRBV28 with TRBJ2-1; maybe TRBD1 (5 bases). Germline-derived CDR1 and CDR2 are MDHEN and SYDVKM. There are 13 residues in the CDR3. V was trimmed by 8 bases and J by 4 bases, leaving 12 bases between them. The CDR3 reads CASGLTVYNEQFF. Written as DNA, the CDR3 is TGTGCCAGCGGGTTGACAGTTTACAATGAGCAGTTCTTC.

This clonotype appeared a few times. The chain carries TRBV19 and TRBJ2-2; no clear D. CDR1 and CDR2 (germline): LNHDA, SQIVND (reference sequence). The CDR3 contains 12 residues. Trimming left V 8 bases short and J 6 bases short, with 10 bases between. CDR3 sequence reads: CASGVGPGELFF. Here the CDR3 DNA reads TGTGCCAGTGGGGTTGGACCCGGGGAGCTGTTTTTT.

This clonotype has a count of ten or more. The chain joins TRBV2 to TRBJ2-7, with 10 bases fitting TRBD2. CDR1 is SNHLY and CDR2 is FYNNEI in the germline V gene. The V gene end was trimmed by 7 bases and the J gene end by 3 bases; junction bases not matched to a gene: 6. This CDR3 region has 14 residues. The CDR3 here is CASKSKREGYEQYF. The CDR3 region has the DNA TGTGCCAGCAAGAGTAAGCGGGAGGGCTACGAGCAGTACTTC. Using reference TRBV2 and TRBJ2-7 for the parts outside the CDR3, the full variable domain is EPEVTQTPSHQVTQMGQEVILRCVPISNHLYFYWYRQILGQKVEFLVSFYNNEISEKSEIFDDQFSVERPDGSNFTLKIRSTKLEDSAMYFCASKSKREGYEQYFGPGTRLTVT.

This clonotype was found a few times. The CDR3 DNA reads as TGTGCCAGCAGGGACAGGTCCAAAAACATTCAGTACTTC. Protein: CASRDRSKNIQYF. The gene calls are TRBV19 and TRBJ2-4, with 8 bases lining up with TRBD1. Germline V gene sequence: CDR1 LNHDA, CDR2 SQIVND (reference sequence). V trimming: 9 bases; J trimming: 2 bases; junction bases outside the gene matches: 3. The CDR3 is 13 residues long.

This clonotype was seen only a few times. The J gene is TRBJ2-4, the V gene TRBV5-1; 8 nucleotides agree with TRBD1. V lost 4 bases, J lost 8 bases, and 8 bases stayed unmatched. Per the germline V gene, CDR1 is SGHRS and CDR2 is YFSETQ. The CDR3 length is 14 residues. CDR3 amino acids: CASSPGTGGDIQYF. DNA for the CDR3: TGCGCCAGCAGCCCCGGGACAGGAGGGGACATTCAGTACTTC.

Comment on this clonotype: Just one base apart from a much larger clone, this may be a read error. The chain has TRBV7-2 and TRBJ2-3; D remains ambiguous. V was clipped by 4 bases and J by 5 bases, with 10 bases between them. In germline, CDR1 is SGHTA, CDR2 FQGNSA. The CDR3 extends over 13 amino acids. The chain's CDR3 is CASSYQVVDTQYF. DNA for the CDR3: TGTGCCAGCAGCTACCAGGTAGTAGATACGCAGTATTTT.

This clonotype has at least ten counts. The chain couples TRBV3-1 to TRBJ2-1; 9 bases are a match to TRBD1. The CDR3 is made up of 15 amino acids. Trimming cost V 0 bases and J 7 bases; bases outside gene matches: 4. CDR1 LGHDT and CDR2 YNNKEL come from the germline V gene (reference sequence). The CDR3 protein is CASSQEGQGLNEQFF. CDR3 DNA sequence: TGTGCCAGCAGCCAAGAGGGACAGGGTTTGAATGAGCAGTTCTTC.

Points on this clonotype: This sequence is one base from a far larger clone and is likely a read error. The rearrangement uses TRBV28 and TRBJ2-1; TRBD1 aligns across 7 bases. The CDR3 is 15 residues long. Germline values: CDR1 MDHEN, CDR2 SYDVKM. V lost 5 bases to trimming and J lost 10 bases; unmatched junction nucleotides: 14. CDR3 bases: TGTGCCAGCAGTACCAGGGGGACAGCCTCCTACGAGCAGTTCTTC. Protein product: CASSTRGTASYEQFF.

This clonotype turned up a few times. The V call is TRBV6-1, the J call TRBJ2-2; TRBD1 is a possible D gene (5 bases). The V and J ends lost 8 bases and 1 base respectively, with 14 bases between them. This CDR3 spans 15 amino acids. Germline CDR1 reads MNHNS; CDR2 reads SASEGT. The CDR3 region has the DNA TGTGCCAGCCTCCCCCAGGGCCGGAACACCGGGGAGCTGTTTTTT. Protein: CASLPQGRNTGELFF.

The chain combines TRBV5-1 with TRBJ2-5, with D unclear. The germline V gene encodes CDR1 SGHRS and CDR2 YFSETQ. V lost 7 bases to trimming and J lost 2 bases, with 15 bases between them. This CDR3 contains 14 residues. CDR3 nucleotides: TGCGCCAGCGGCATGGGCGGACCACAAGAGACCCAGTACTTC. It codes for CASGMGGPQETQYF.

This clonotype was seen ten or more times. The genes are TRBV2 and TRBJ2-4, with 10 bases that match TRBD2. Germline CDR1 is SNHLY and CDR2 is FYNNEI. V dropped 2 bases and J dropped 7; count of bases not matched to a gene: 2. The CDR3 extends over 14 amino acids. CDR3 bases: TGTGCCAGCAGTGAACTAGCGGGAGTGAACATTCAGTACTTC. Translating gives CASSELAGVNIQYF.

This clonotype was seen many times. The V call is TRBV6-2 or TRBV6-3, the J call TRBJ2-1, with 12 positions matching TRBD2. J gave up 9 bases and V 8 bases, and 8 bases lay outside the gene matches. CDR1 and CDR2 (germline): MNHEY, SVGEGT. The CDR3 sequence is 14 residues long. The CDR3 protein is CASRGTSGPLEQFF. The DNA for the CDR3 is TGTGCCAGCCGAGGGACTAGCGGGCCCCTTGAGCAGTTCTTC.

Ten or more counts support this clonotype. The J gene is TRBJ1-2, the V gene TRBV5-1, with 7 bases matching TRBD1. The length of the CDR3 is 14 residues. J gave up 3 bases and V 0 bases, and 2 bases lay outside the gene matches. CDR1 is SGHRS and CDR2 is YFSETQ in the germline V gene. The CDR3 here is CASSLAGTDYGYTF. CDR3 DNA sequence: TGCGCCAGCAGCTTGGCTGGGACAGACTATGGCTACACCTTC.

The chain couples TRBV9 to TRBJ2-3; 10 bases are a match to TRBD1. The germline CDR1 and CDR2 sequences are SGDLS and YYNGEE. There are 14 residues in the CDR3. V lost 2 bases to trimming and J lost 7 bases; unmatched junction nucleotides: 4. CDR3 nucleotides: TGTGCCAGCAGCGTCGGGACAGGGGCCAATACGCAGTATTTT. This translates into CASSVGTGANTQYF.

This clonotype has a count of ten or more. This rearrangement joins TRBV28 to TRBJ2-7; 11 bases are shared with TRBD1. The germline V gene encodes CDR1 MDHEN and CDR2 SYDVKM. Trimming took 7 bases from V and 5 from J; bases not matched to a gene: 7. This CDR3 spans 14 amino acids. CDR3 loop: CASNLGTGGHEQYF. The CDR3 bases are TGTGCCAGCAACCTGGGGACAGGGGGGCACGAGCAGTACTTC. The complete variable domain, with remaining parts taken from reference TRBV28 and TRBJ2-7, reads DVKVTQSSRYLVKRTGEKVFLECVQDMDHENMFWYRQDPGLGLRLIYFSYDVKMKEKGDIPEGYSVSREKKERFSLILESASTNQTSMYLCASNLGTGGHEQYFGPGTRLTVT.

The chain carries TRBV11-3 and TRBJ2-3, with a weak D call TRBD1 (5 bases). CDR1 SGHNT and CDR2 YENEEA come from the germline V gene. V lost 1 base and J lost 6, with 11 bases in between. This CDR3 spans 14 amino acids. DNA for the CDR3: TGTGCCAGCAGCTTAGGGCAGGGTGAGGATACGCAGTATTTT. Amino acids: CASSLGQGEDTQYF.

With respect to this clonotype: A read error may be the cause here, since a much bigger clone is one base away. The missing conserved phenylalanine or tryptophan at the end of this CDR3 makes a read error likely. The genes are TRBV12-3 or TRBV12-4 and TRBJ2-1; TRBD2 matches at 11 bases. CDR3 length equals 15 residues. V shed 2 bases, J shed 7 bases, and the junction held 4 bases outside the gene matches. The CDR3: CASSLLSSGRNEQFY. In DNA form, the CDR3 reads TGTGCCAGCAGTTTACTTTCTAGCGGGAGGAATGAGCAGTTCTAC.

There are many counts of this clonotype. The DNA is left out, because the CDR3 cannot be placed on it with certainty; the CDR3 is given as TCRdb lists it. The V gene is TRBV12-3 or TRBV12-4, the J gene TRBJ1-6. The CDR3 comprises 18 residues, both ends counted. This CDR3 is CASSSSFWELGYGSPLHF.

J is TRBJ2-1 and V is TRBV20-1; unclear D gene. V lost 6 bases and J 8 bases, leaving 14 bases between the germline ends. This CDR3 is built from 12 residues. The germline V gene has CDR1 DFQATT and CDR2 SNEGSKA (reference sequence). For the CDR3, the DNA is TGCAGTGCCGCACCTACAAACGATGAGCAGTTCTTC. As protein: CSAAPTNDEQFF.

J is TRBJ1-1 and V is TRBV7-3; D may be TRBD1 (5 bases). The V and J ends lost 3 bases and 8 bases respectively, with 13 bases between them. In germline, CDR1 is SGHTA, CDR2 FQGTGA. The CDR3 is 13 amino acids. The CDR3 nucleotides read TGTGCCAGCAGCTTTGGGGGAGGACACGAAGCTTTCTTT. Translating it yields CASSFGGGHEAFF.

The genes are TRBV11-2 and TRBJ2-1; D is unclear. The CDR3 sequence is 16 residues long. Per the germline V gene, CDR1 is SGHAT and CDR2 is FQNNGV. The V gene lost 3 bases and the J gene lost 2 bases, with 14 bases spanning the gap. CDR3 sequence: CASSLASRSTYNEQFF. CDR3 DNA sequence: TGTGCCAGCAGCTTGGCATCCAGGAGCACCTACAATGAGCAGTTCTTC.

At least ten counts were recorded for this clonotype. The V call is TRBV20-1, the J call TRBJ2-5; D perhaps matches TRBD1 (6 bases). The CDR3 is made up of 14 amino acids. V lost 3 bases and J lost 4, with 15 bases in between. The germline V gene has CDR1 DFQATT and CDR2 SNEGSKA (reference sequence). DNA for the CDR3: TGCAGTGCTAGCCCAGGGGTAATGGGAGAGACCCAGTACTTC. Residues: CSASPGVMGETQYF.

Only a few counts were recorded for this clonotype. The chain joins TRBV3-1 to TRBJ2-7; 12 bases align to TRBD2. The germline V gene has CDR1 LGHDT and CDR2 YNNKEL (reference sequence). With 5 bases clipped from V and 6 bases from J, the junction kept 8 bases outside the gene matches. CDR3 length: 15 residues. CDR3 nucleotide sequence: TGTGCCAGCAGCTTCGGACTAGCGGGGATGGGCGAGCAGTACTTC. Translation: CASSFGLAGMGEQYF.

Many counts were recorded for this clonotype. CDR3 DNA sequence: TGTGCCAGCAGCCGCTACCCAGACAGGGTGCGAAATTCACCCCTCCACTTT. Encoded protein: CASSRYPDRVRNSPLHF. This chain uses TRBV3-1 with TRBJ1-6; 7 bases fit TRBD1. V trimming: 4 bases; J trimming: 7 bases; junction bases outside the gene matches: 13. CDR1 is LGHDT and CDR2 is YNNKEL in the germline V gene (reference sequence). This CDR3 has 17 amino acids.

The chain uses TRBV19 and TRBJ2-7; TRBD1 might be the D (5 bases). The CDR3 is 15 amino acids. The germline CDR1 and CDR2 sequences are LNHDA and SQIVND (reference sequence). Deletions cut 5 bases from V and 4 bases from J, with 18 bases between. The CDR3 loop reads CASSHPGSSLYEQYF. CDR3 DNA sequence: TGTGCCAGTAGTCACCCAGGGTCGAGCCTTTACGAGCAGTACTTC.